The 32 T cell receptor beta chains below come from one sample, sequenced in a study of CD8 T cells in ankylosing spondylitis. TCRdb ran MiXCR on the 5' RACE reads and lists one entry per CDR3 protein. The repertoire holds more than 60,000 distinct CDR3 sequences, with around 6.5% as singletons. The specimen sequenced was synovial fluid, either unsorted or a sorted T cell fraction (not recorded which). These receptors came from a male donor with ankylosing spondylitis.

V is TRBV6-5 and J is TRBJ2-7; TRBD2 matches 7 bases. The V segment lost 0 bases and the J segment 3 bases; nucleotides outside the gene matches: 5. The germline V gene encodes CDR1 MNHEY and CDR2 SVGAGI. This CDR3 region has 15 residues. CDR3 sequence reads: CASSYSLAASYEQYF. The CDR3 DNA sequence: TGTGCCAGCAGTTACTCTCTAGCGGCGAGCTACGAGCAGTACTTC.

V is TRBV6-5 and J is TRBJ2-5, with D maybe TRBD1 (6 bases). Germline CDR1 MNHEY, CDR2 SVGAGI. The CDR3 loop spans 14 amino acids. Trimming removed 0 bases at V and 5 bases at J, with 10 bases between. This CDR3 reads CASSYSTGYETQYF. The CDR3 DNA sequence: TGTGCCAGCAGTTACTCGACAGGCTACGAGACCCAGTACTTC.

This clonotype was detected a few times. V and J are TRBV4-3 and TRBJ2-7, with 10 bases that match TRBD2. The ends lost 1 base at V and 2 bases at J; junction bases unmatched: 14. The CDR3 extends over 19 amino acids. The germline V gene encodes CDR1 LGHNA and CDR2 YSLEER. The CDR3: CASSQGLAGGSTLTYEQYF. The CDR3 region has the DNA TGCGCCAGCAGCCAAGGATTAGCGGGAGGATCGACTCTTACCTACGAGCAGTACTTC.

This chain connects TRBV28 to TRBJ2-5; possible D gene TRBD2, 6 bases. V was cut by 8 bases and J by 3 bases, with 13 bases left in between. The CDR3 contains 13 residues. Germline CDR1 and CDR2: MDHEN and SYDVKM. CDR3 protein: CASAEGGKETQYF. Here the CDR3 DNA reads TGTGCCAGCGCGGAGGGCGGGAAAGAGACCCAGTACTTC. Full variable domain (missing parts from reference TRBV28 and TRBJ2-5): DVKVTQSSRYLVKRTGEKVFLECVQDMDHENMFWYRQDPGLGLRLIYFSYDVKMKEKGDIPEGYSVSREKKERFSLILESASTNQTSMYLCASAEGGKETQYFGPGTRLLVL.

Ten or more counts support this clonotype. V and J are TRBV3-1 and TRBJ2-7, with 7 nucleotides matching TRBD1. Losses at the gene ends were 0 bases for V and 0 bases for J; bases not matched to a gene: 2. The germline gives CDR1 LGHDT, CDR2 YNNKEL (reference sequence). The CDR3 runs to 15 residues. CDR3 protein: CASSQEGQDSYEQYF. The CDR3 region has the DNA TGTGCCAGCAGCCAAGAAGGACAGGACTCCTACGAGCAGTACTTC.

This clonotype has ten or more counts. The chain couples TRBV20-1 to TRBJ2-3; D is uncertain. CDR1 is DFQATT and CDR2 is SNEGSKA in the germline V gene (reference sequence). The CDR3 covers 14 residues. Trimming removed 0 bases from V and 2 bases from J, with 9 bases in between. CDR3 bases: TGCAGTGCTAGAGATTCGGGTTCCACAGATACGCAGTATTTT. This encodes CSARDSGSTDTQYF.

This clonotype was seen repeatedly, ten times or more. The chain carries TRBV5-1 and TRBJ2-3; 10 bases map to TRBD2. The CDR3 length is 16 residues. Trimming cost V 0 bases and J 0 bases; bases outside gene matches: 1. CDR1 and CDR2 (germline): SGHRS, YFSETQ. The CDR3 protein is CASSLEGLASTDTQYF. The CDR3 bases are TGCGCCAGCAGCTTGGAGGGACTAGCGAGCACAGATACGCAGTATTTT.

This clonotype turned up a few times. The gene calls are TRBV2 and TRBJ2-3; D ambiguous. V lost 3 bases to trimming and J lost 1 base, with 8 bases between them. Germline V gene data show CDR1 as SNHLY and CDR2 as FYNNEI. The CDR3 consists of 14 residues. CDR3 amino acids: CASSDSTRTDTQYF. CDR3 sequence (DNA): TGTGCCAGCAGTGACTCAACGCGCACAGATACGCAGTATTTT. The full variable domain, completed using reference TRBV2 and TRBJ2-3, is EPEVTQTPSHQVTQMGQEVILRCVPISNHLYFYWYRQILGQKVEFLVSFYNNEISEKSEIFDDQFSVERPDGSNFTLKIRSTKLEDSAMYFCASSDSTRTDTQYFGPGTRLTVL.

This rearrangement joins TRBV11-1 to TRBJ2-7, with TRBD2 identical over 10 bases. This CDR3 comprises 18 residues. Germline CDR1 SGHAT, CDR2 FQDESV (reference sequence). V trimming: 5 bases; J trimming: 2 bases; junction bases outside the gene matches: 15. CDR3 loop: CASSLGNRRSGRTYEQYF. The CDR3 DNA is TGTGCCAGCAGCCTAGGAAACCGCCGTAGCGGGAGGACCTACGAGCAGTACTTC.

V is TRBV4-1 and J is TRBJ2-1; 14 bases map to TRBD2. The CDR3 has 20 residues. Unmatched junction bases numbered 14, after V lost 5 bases and J lost 2 bases. CDR1 is MGHRA and CDR2 is YSYEKL in the germline V gene. Written as DNA, the CDR3 is TGCGCCAGCAGCACCCGTCTGGGACTAGCGGGAGAGGGGCCCTACAATGAGCAGTTCTTC. It specifies CASSTRLGLAGEGPYNEQFF.

Ten or more counts support this clonotype. The rearrangement joins TRBV4-3 to TRBJ2-1, with TRBD2 as a possible D gene (7 bases). The CDR3 is 15 residues long. V was trimmed by 1 base and J by 8 bases, leaving 15 bases between them. CDR1 and CDR2 from the germline V gene are LGHNA and YSLEER. CDR3 in DNA: TGCGCCAGCAGCCAAGGGGGGGGCAGGGGCGATGAGCAGTTCTTC. The encoded protein is CASSQGGGRGDEQFF.

This clonotype has just a few counts. The CDR3 loop is CASSRNARRDISSPLHF. The DNA for the CDR3 is TGTGCCAGCAGTCGTAATGCCCGGCGGGACATATCTTCACCCCTCCACTTT. The rearrangement uses TRBV9 and TRBJ1-6; the D gene is possibly TRBD1 (6 bases). The germline V gene encodes CDR1 SGDLS and CDR2 YYNGEE. The CDR3 totals 17 residues. Trimming took off 5 bases at V and 9 bases at J, with 24 bases between the two ends.

This clonotype was counted many times. J is TRBJ2-1 and V is TRBV7-9, with 9 bases matching TRBD2. The J segment lost 5 bases and the V segment lost 5 bases, leaving 7 bases of the junction unmatched. Germline V CDR1 and CDR2: SEHNR, FQNEAQ (reference sequence). The CDR3 is made up of 15 amino acids. CDR3 sequence: CASSVSGLAHNEQFF. As DNA, the CDR3 is TGTGCCAGCAGCGTATCGGGACTAGCCCACAATGAGCAGTTCTTC. Looking up the rest from reference TRBV7-9 and TRBJ2-1 gives the full variable domain: DTGVSQNPRHKITKRGQNVTFRCDPISEHNRLYWYRQTLGQGPEFLTYFQNEAQLEKSRLLSDRFSAERPKGSFSTLEIQRTEQGDSAMYLCASSVSGLAHNEQFFGPGTRLTVL.

The V gene is TRBV5-1, the J gene TRBJ2-5; D ambiguous. Trimming took off 2 bases at V and 2 bases at J, with 13 bases between the two ends. Germline V gene lookup returns CDR1 SGHRS and CDR2 YFSETQ. CDR3 length: 15 residues. The DNA of the CDR3 is TGCGCCAGCAGCTTACTCCCGACTGTTCAAGAGACCCAGTACTTC. As protein: CASSLLPTVQETQYF.

This clonotype was seen a few times. CDR3 DNA: TGTGCCAGCAGCTCACTAGCGGGAGGTAGCTCCTACAATGAGCAGTTCTTC. It is translated as CASSSLAGGSSYNEQFF. The gene calls are TRBV5-8 and TRBJ2-1; TRBD2 aligns across 12 bases. Germline values: CDR1 SGHTS, CDR2 YDEGEE. The CDR3 has 17 residues. Unmatched junction bases numbered 4, after V lost 3 bases and J lost 0 bases.

This clonotype has ten or more counts. The chain is built from TRBV5-1 and TRBJ1-5, with 7 positions matching TRBD1. CDR3 length: 14 residues. Germline V lookup: CDR1 SGHRS, CDR2 YFSETQ. After removal of 4 bases from V and 4 bases from J, the junction contained 5 bases not matched to a gene. In DNA form, the CDR3 reads TGCGCCAGCAGCCGTGGGACAGATAATCAGCCCCAGCATTTT. Translated, it gives CASSRGTDNQPQHF.

In its sample, this clonotype was seen many times. This chain joins TRBV20-1 and TRBJ1-1; 7 bases fit TRBD1. Germline assignment: CDR1 DFQATT and CDR2 SNEGSKA (reference sequence). The CDR3 runs to 14 residues. Trimming took 2 bases from V and 2 from J; bases not matched to a gene: 5. The CDR3 loop is CSARRDRKNTEAFF. The CDR3 region has the DNA TGCAGTGCTAGACGGGACAGAAAAAACACTGAAGCTTTCTTT.

This clonotype occurred a few times. V is TRBV10-3 and J is TRBJ2-7; perhaps TRBD2 as D (6 bases). CDR1 is ENHRY and CDR2 is SYGVKD in the germline V gene. Trimming stripped 4 bases from V and 9 bases from J, with 13 bases between. The CDR3 loop spans 12 amino acids. The CDR3 bases are TGTGCCATCAGTGGAGGCGGAGGGGTGCAGTACTTC. Protein sequence: CAISGGGGVQYF.

The J gene is TRBJ2-1, the V gene TRBV28; D call uncertain. V was clipped by 8 bases and J by 0 bases, with 8 bases between them. This CDR3 is built from 13 residues. The germline V gene encodes CDR1 MDHEN and CDR2 SYDVKM. CDR3 region: CASRASSYNEQFF. Here the CDR3 DNA reads TGTGCCAGCCGGGCGAGCTCCTACAATGAGCAGTTCTTC.

The rearrangement links TRBV4-3 to TRBJ2-5; TRBD2 aligns across 11 bases. The J segment lost 2 bases and the V segment lost 4 bases, leaving 12 bases of the junction unmatched. The CDR3 runs to 18 residues. CDR1 and CDR2 (germline): LGHNA, YSLEER. DNA of the CDR3: TGCGCCAGCAGCCGGGGGACTAGCGGAGGGAGGGGACAAGAGACCCAGTACTTC. Translation: CASSRGTSGGRGQETQYF.

This clonotype came up many times. CDR3 region: CASSSQGAREDTQYF. The CDR3 DNA is TGCGCCAGCAGCTCACAGGGGGCGCGTGAAGATACGCAGTATTTT. The rearrangement joins TRBV5-1 to TRBJ2-3; 9 bases align to TRBD1. Germline CDR1 and CDR2: SGHRS and YFSETQ. J was trimmed by 5 bases and V by 3 bases; bases with no gene match: 7. The CDR3 length is 15 residues.

V usage is TRBV28 and J usage is TRBJ1-4; D unclear. This CDR3 contains 14 residues. The V gene lost 5 bases and the J gene lost 6 bases, with 13 bases spanning the gap. CDR1 and CDR2 from the germline V gene are MDHEN and SYDVKM. CDR3 protein: CASSPPGEDEKLFF. DNA for the CDR3: TGTGCCAGCAGTCCCCCCGGGGAGGATGAAAAACTGTTTTTT.

Note on this clonotype: The DNA is left out, because the CDR3 cannot be placed on it with certainty; the CDR3 is given as TCRdb lists it. CDR3 sequence reads: CASSPRGRGTGELFFF. The chain carries TRBV7-8 and TRBJ2-2; whether TRBD2, the table's D call, matches the DNA was not checked. The CDR3 adds up to 16 amino acids, both ends counted. Per germline, CDR1 SGHVS and CDR2 FQNEAQ.

This clonotype was counted at least ten times. V gene TRBV7-9 combines with J gene TRBJ1-5; no clear D gene. The CDR3 totals 12 residues. Trimming removed 7 bases at V and 3 bases at J, with 7 bases between. Germline CDR1 and CDR2: SEHNR and FQNEAQ (reference sequence). CDR3 sequence reads: CASNVDNQPQHF. CDR3 bases: TGTGCCAGCAATGTGGACAATCAGCCCCAGCATTTT.

This clonotype was seen ten or more times. The chain has TRBV19 and TRBJ2-3; no definite D call. Germline CDR1 is LNHDA and CDR2 is SQIVND (reference sequence). The CDR3 spans 11 residues. V dropped 5 bases and J dropped 6 bases, with 6 bases sitting between them. The CDR3 nucleotides read TGTGCCAGTAGTGCCGCGGATACGCAGTATTTT. This sequence encodes CASSAADTQYF.

In its sample, this clonotype was seen many times. V gene TRBV7-6 combines with J gene TRBJ2-1, with 8 bases fitting TRBD2. V was pared by 1 base and J by 8 bases, with 10 bases of the junction left unmatched. In germline, CDR1 is SGHVS, CDR2 FNYEAQ. This CDR3 spans 16 amino acids. The CDR3 sequence: CASSLVEREYSHEQFF. CDR3 DNA sequence: TGTGCCAGCAGCTTAGTGGAGCGGGAGTATTCGCATGAGCAGTTCTTC.

There are many counts of this clonotype. The chain carries TRBV5-1 and TRBJ2-5; D is undetermined. Germline V gene sequence: CDR1 SGHRS, CDR2 YFSETQ. This CDR3 comprises 11 residues. V was pared by 3 bases and J by 0 bases, with 0 bases between. The CDR3 reads CASSYQETQYF. The CDR3 nucleotides are TGCGCCAGCAGCTACCAAGAGACCCAGTACTTC.

This clonotype was found many times. The chain couples TRBV20-1 to TRBJ1-1; 7 bases fit TRBD1. Losses at the gene ends were 3 bases for V and 1 base for J; bases not matched to a gene: 5. CDR3 length: 14 residues. Germline values: CDR1 DFQATT, CDR2 SNEGSKA (reference sequence). The CDR3 DNA reads TGCAGTGCTAGGACAGGGCTCGGGAACACTGAAGCTTTCTTT. Protein product: CSARTGLGNTEAFF.

J is TRBJ1-2 and V is TRBV20-1; a possible D gene is TRBD1 (5 bases). There are 14 residues in the CDR3. Trimming took off 5 bases at V and 8 bases at J, with 21 bases between the two ends. Germline assignment: CDR1 DFQATT and CDR2 SNEGSKA (reference sequence). CDR3 amino acids: CSARASEGPGGYTF. The DNA of the CDR3 is TGCAGTGCTCGAGCGTCGGAGGGACCGGGGGGCTACACCTTC.

The rearrangement links TRBV3-1 to TRBJ2-7; 7 bases line up with TRBD2. The germline V gene has CDR1 LGHDT and CDR2 YNNKEL (reference sequence). Losses at the gene ends were 1 base for V and 3 bases for J; bases not matched to a gene: 6. The CDR3 sequence is 15 residues long. CDR3 nucleotides: TGTGCCAGCAGCCAAGCTGCACTAGCGTACTACGAGCAGTACTTC. This gives the protein CASSQAALAYYEQYF.

This sequence joins TRBV6-2 or TRBV6-3 and TRBJ1-1; unclear D gene. The V and J ends lost 2 bases and 1 base respectively, with 8 bases between them. CDR1 and CDR2 from the germline V gene are MNHEY and SVGEGT. The CDR3 is made up of 14 amino acids. CDR3 DNA: TGTGCCAGCAGTTACCCCCCGTGGAACACTGAAGCTTTCTTT. It specifies CASSYPPWNTEAFF.

The CDR3 DNA follows: TGCAGTGCCCCAAGAGACTCTGGGGCCAACGTCCTGACTTTC. Its protein is CSAPRDSGANVLTF. This chain links TRBV20-1 with TRBJ2-6; D ambiguous. The CDR3 is made up of 14 amino acids. Trimming took off 6 bases at V and 0 bases at J, with 9 bases between the two ends. From germline, CDR1 is DFQATT and CDR2 SNEGSKA (reference sequence).